This TCR beta chain derives from a study of blood T cells in healthy people across ages. The germline CDR1 and CDR2 sequences are DFQATT and SNEGSKA (reference sequence). The CDR3 runs 14 residues. Trimming cost V 0 bases and J 2 bases, with 11 bases left between them. In this sample, this clonotype turned up a few times. As yet, its antigen is unknown. Donors ranged from 6 to 90 years old and were healthy Caucasians in Russia. Findings and limits, study-wide: Researchers report that TCR beta diversity correlated strongly with naive T cell percentage. Not knowing donor CMV status may have confounded expanded clonotype changes.

Then a second PCR, running about 6 to 12 cycles, was carried out with a sample-barcoded 5' primer and a J-beta primer mix. TCRdb analysed the 5' RACE reads with MiXCR anew, one entry per CDR3 protein. The sample has roughly 1,800,000 distinct CDR3 sequences, around 50% seen once. The clonotype comes from a woman in her forties in good health. The V call is TRBV20-1, the J call TRBJ2-7; D might be TRBD2 (6 bases). The sample taken for sequencing was blood. The CDR3 region is CSARENGGAYEQYF. The CDR3 nucleotides read TGCAGTGCTAGAGAAAACGGAGGGGCCTACGAGCAGTACTTC.